The present T cell receptor (beta chain) was sequenced within a study of vaccination and CD4 T cells after COVID-19. At the level of the study: It was a median about 93 days after diagnosis, with a range of 35 to 161, that post-COVID samples were drawn.

The CDR3 is 15 residues long. CDR1 is SGHNT and CDR2 is YYREEE in the germline V gene (reference sequence). The V gene lost 2 bases and the J gene lost 0 bases, with 10 bases spanning the gap. Via MiXCR, TCRdb re-called the PCR reads, giving one row per CDR3 protein. This sample has approximately 20,000 distinct CDR3 sequences; around 60% occur once, and the top ten carry 0.95% to 1.3%. Spanning March to December 2020, the positive PCR dates came before US Alpha, Beta and Delta variants. The material sequenced was CD4+ T cells from blood, taken before SARS-CoV-2 vaccination. The chain recombines TRBV5-4 with TRBJ2-3, with unresolved D. This TCR derives from a human donor who had recovered from COVID-19. CDR3 in DNA: TGTGCCAGCAGCTTCGGCGGCACTAGCACAGATACGCAGTATTTT. Its translation is CASSFGGTSTDTQYF.